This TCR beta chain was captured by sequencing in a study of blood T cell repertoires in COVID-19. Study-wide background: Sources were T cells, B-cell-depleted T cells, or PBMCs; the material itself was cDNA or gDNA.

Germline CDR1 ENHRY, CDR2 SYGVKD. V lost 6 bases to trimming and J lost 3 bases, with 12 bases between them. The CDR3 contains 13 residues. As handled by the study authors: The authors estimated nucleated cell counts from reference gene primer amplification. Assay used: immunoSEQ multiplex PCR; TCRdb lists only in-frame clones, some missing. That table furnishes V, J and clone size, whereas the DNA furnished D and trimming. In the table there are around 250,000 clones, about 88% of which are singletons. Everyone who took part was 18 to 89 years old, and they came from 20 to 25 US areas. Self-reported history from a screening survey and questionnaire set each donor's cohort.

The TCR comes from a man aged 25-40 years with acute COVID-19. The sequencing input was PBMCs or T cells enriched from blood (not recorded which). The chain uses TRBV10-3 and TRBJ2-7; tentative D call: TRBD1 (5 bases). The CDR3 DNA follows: TGTGCCATCAGCAGGGAAAGGAACTACGAGCAGTACGTC. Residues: CAISRERNYEQYV.